Presented here are 2 T cell receptor beta chains from one specimen sequenced in a study of T cells after yellow fever vaccination. TCRdb ran MiXCR on the 5' RACE reads and lists one entry per CDR3 protein. The table records under 400,000 distinct CDR3 sequences, around a tenth of them present only once. This material consisted of PBMCs, taken on the day of the first yellow fever vaccination. All receptors derive from a man younger than 30 who received the YFV17D yellow fever vaccine.

The V and J genes are TRBV25-1 and TRBJ1-5; D is possibly TRBD1 (5 bases). The V end lost 5 bases, the J end lost 6 bases, and 14 bases lay between the germline ends. Germline CDR1 reads MGHDK; CDR2 reads SYGVNS. This CDR3 comprises 14 residues. The CDR3 loop reads CASSQAGLFQPQHF. The CDR3 DNA reads TGTGCCAGCAGTCAAGCAGGGTTATTTCAGCCCCAGCATTTT.

This chain uses TRBV28 with TRBJ2-5; 8 bases line up with TRBD2. The V segment lost 5 bases and the J segment 4 bases; nucleotides outside the gene matches: 12. CDR3 length equals 16 residues. The V gene's germline CDR1 is MDHEN and CDR2 SYDVKM. The CDR3 DNA reads TGTGCCAGCAGTCCCAGTCATCGGGGGGGTTCAGAGACCCAGTACTTC. Amino acid sequence: CASSPSHRGGSETQYF.